The 2 T cell receptor beta chains listed next were all sequenced from one sample in a study of a mutant IDH1 vaccine in newly diagnosed glioma. Their antigen targets remain unknown. Time point noted: week 35, safety follow-up. A single vaccine dose contained 300 ug of mutant IDH1 20-mer peptide, and topical imiquimod was used with it. Sequencing used immunoSEQ multiplex PCR; TCRdb keeps in-frame clones, though not all of them. The table includes roughly 69,000 clones, around 87% detected once. The starting material was PBMCs, obtained from a glioma patient whose treatment included an IDH1 peptide vaccine. These receptors were taken from a man aged 25-45 years with glioma.

The V gene is TRBV4-3, the J gene TRBJ1-2; perhaps TRBD1 as D (6 bases). The V gene lost 0 bases and the J gene lost 9 bases, with 14 bases spanning the gap. This CDR3 region has 14 residues. Germline CDR1 is LGHNA and CDR2 is YSLEER. CDR3 amino acids: CASSQDSGRGRYTF. Written as DNA, the CDR3 is TGCGCCAGCAGCCAAGACAGCGGCAGGGGTCGCTACACCTTC.

This clone was seen a handful of times. The chain has TRBV30 and TRBJ2-2; a weak D match, TRBD1 (6 bases). The CDR3 runs to 15 residues. CDR1 is GTSNPN and CDR2 is SVGIG in the germline V gene (reference sequence). V dropped 3 bases and J dropped 1 base, with 12 bases sitting between them. The CDR3 sequence is CAWRDPRGNTGELFF. CDR3 coding DNA: TGTGCCTGGAGGGACCCCAGGGGGAACACCGGGGAGCTGTTTTTT. Using reference TRBV30 and TRBJ2-2 for the parts outside the CDR3, the full variable domain is SQTIHQWPATLVQPVGSPLSLECTVEGTSNPNLYWYRQAAGRGLQLLFYSVGIGQISSEVPQNLSASRPQDRQFILSSKKLLLSDSGFYLCAWRDPRGNTGELFFGEGSRLTVL.